The 20 T cell receptor beta chains below all came from one sample that was sequenced in a study of T cells in women clearing cervical HPV infection. Assay: immunoSEQ multiplex PCR; the TCRdb copy retains only in-frame clones and omits some. In all, the sample yields under 45,000 clones. Sequences were obtained from blood buffy coat. These receptors were obtained from a woman between 18 and 75 years old with a cervical HPV16 infection that either progressed to CIN3+ or cleared (not recorded which).

Turning to this clone: The read halts 3 residues ahead of the CDR3 end, with the missing end drawn from the germline J gene. V and J are TRBV10-3 and TRBJ1-5, with TRBD1 as a possible D gene (5 bases). This CDR3 is built from 15 residues. Trimming shortened V by 2 bases and J by 4 bases, and 12 bases separated the two germline ends. CDR1 is ENHRY, CDR2 SYGVKD, per germline. The part of the CDR3 DNA that was read is TGTGCCATCAGTGAGCTCAGGGTTGATAATCAGCCC. Translating gives CAISELRVDNQP. The complete CDR3 sequence is CAISELRVDNQPQHF.

Comment on this clone: From the germline J gene comes the end of the CDR3, since the read stops 3 residues before it. The V and J genes are TRBV29-1 and TRBJ1-1, with D perhaps TRBD1 (5 bases). The CDR3 has 12 amino acids. CDR1 and CDR2 (germline): SQVTM, ANQGSEA. Trimming left V 5 bases short and J 5 bases short, with 12 bases between. CDR3 bases read: TGCAGCGTTTCGGACGGGGGGACTGAA. As protein: CSVSDGGTE. The entire CDR3 protein is CSVSDGGTEAFF.

Note on this clone: The read terminates 3 residues before the CDR3 end, so the remaining end is supplied by the germline J gene. The rearrangement joins TRBV6-2 or TRBV6-3 to TRBJ2-3, with 12 bases identical to TRBD1. With V trimmed by 0 bases and J by 6 bases, 4 bases remained unmatched. The germline V gene has CDR1 MNHEY and CDR2 SVGEGT. The length of the CDR3 is 16 residues. The CDR3 here is CASSYSGQGAEDTQYF. The CDR3 bases that were read are TGTGCCAGCAGTTACTCGGGACAGGGGGCGGAGGATACG.

With regard to this clone: Read data end 3 residues before the CDR3 end; the end is taken from the germline J gene. The V and J genes are TRBV20-1 and TRBJ2-7, with D tentatively TRBD1 or TRBD2 (5 bases each). Germline CDR1 reads DFQATT; CDR2 reads SNEGSKA (reference sequence). Trimming shortened V by 1 base and J by 5 bases, and 9 bases separated the two germline ends. This CDR3 is built from 12 residues. The CDR3 protein is CSARARENEQYF. The sequenced part of the CDR3 DNA is TGCAGTGCTAGAGCCAGGGAGAACGAG.

Concerning this clone: The DNA ends 3 residues before the CDR3 does, and the rest of the CDR3 is filled in from the germline J gene. The chain uses TRBV19 and TRBJ1-2, with 8 nucleotides matching TRBD1. CDR1 is LNHDA, CDR2 SQIVND, per germline (reference sequence). V trimming: 5 bases; J trimming: 2 bases; junction bases outside the gene matches: 4. The CDR3 runs 14 residues. The CDR3 sequence is CASSQDRANYGYTF. CDR3 DNA (partial): TGTGCCAGTAGTCAGGACAGGGCGAACTATGGC.

In regard to this clone: The missing CDR3 end, 3 residues past where the read stops, is filled in from the germline J gene. This chain uses TRBV5-6 with TRBJ1-3, with D hard to call. This CDR3 is 15 amino acids long. Germline-derived CDR1 and CDR2 are SGHDT and YYEEEE. Trimming left V 0 bases short and J 0 bases short, with 7 bases between. This CDR3 is CASSLDGGSGNTIYF. The CDR3 DNA, read in part, is TGTGCCAGCAGCTTGGATGGCGGCTCTGGAAACACC.

With respect to this clone: The read gets to within 3 residues of the CDR3 end, and the germline J gene fills in the rest. The gene calls are TRBV2 and TRBJ1-5, with TRBD1 matching over 9 bases. The trim removed 8 bases at V and 6 bases at J, leaving 14 bases unmatched. This CDR3 contains 16 residues. Per germline, CDR1 SNHLY and CDR2 FYNNEI. CDR3 sequence reads: CASGRDRGRAGQPQHF. The CDR3 DNA, read in part, is TGTGCCAGCGGTCGCGACAGGGGGAGAGCCGGTCAGCCC.

Remarks on this clone: The read finishes 3 residues shy of the CDR3 end, and the germline J gene is used to complete it. This chain joins TRBV5-1 and TRBJ2-6; no reliable D call. This CDR3 comprises 15 residues. V gave up 4 bases and J gave up 0 bases, with 8 bases separating them. Germline V gene lookup returns CDR1 SGHRS and CDR2 YFSETQ. The CDR3 reads CASSTRFSGANVLTF. The sequenced CDR3 bases are TGCGCCAGCAGCACAAGGTTCTCTGGGGCCAACGTC.

Details on this clone: The CDR3 end is not reached by the read, which stops 3 residues before it; the germline J gene fills it in. This chain links TRBV4-2 with TRBJ2-2; 9 bases are shared with TRBD1. The junction had 7 bases not matched to a gene; V was cut back by 4 bases and J by 7 bases. The germline V gene encodes CDR1 LGHNA and CDR2 YNFKEQ. This CDR3 has 15 residues. CDR3 loop: CASSPRTGEGGELFF. The covered CDR3 bases are TGTGCCAGCAGCCCCCGGACAGGGGAAGGCGGGGAG.

Incomplete CDR3 DNA: TGTGCCACCAGTGAATGGACTAGCTGGAGCTCCTACGAG. Translating gives CATSEWTSWSSYE. The CDR3 in its entirety is CATSEWTSWSSYEQYF. V is TRBV24-1 and J is TRBJ2-7, with 8 bases fitting TRBD2. The CDR3 extends 3 residues past the end of the read, so its final part is completed from the germline J gene. The CDR3 is made up of 16 amino acids. Germline CDR1 is KGHDR and CDR2 is SFDVKD. Trimming removed 4 bases from V and 0 bases from J; junction bases left unmatched: 7.

With respect to this clone: The CDR3 goes on 3 residues after the read ends, and that part is filled in from the germline J gene. The chain couples TRBV28 to TRBJ2-4; 7 bases map to TRBD2. CDR3 length: 14 residues. Germline V gene lookup returns CDR1 MDHEN and CDR2 SYDVKM. The ends lost 1 base at V and 6 bases at J; junction bases unmatched: 3. CDR3 amino acids: CASSLLGGGNIQYF. CDR3 bases read: TGTGCCAGCAGTTTATTGGGCGGGGGAAACATT.

Worth noting for this clone: The CDR3 end falls 3 residues outside the read, so it is completed with the germline J gene. The chain uses TRBV19 and TRBJ2-1, with TRBD1 matching over 8 bases. The germline V gene encodes CDR1 LNHDA and CDR2 SQIVND (reference sequence). With V trimmed by 7 bases and J by 6 bases, 8 bases remained unmatched. This CDR3 contains 14 residues. CDR3 bases read: TGTGCCAGTAACTCCGGGACAGGTCGCAATGAG. Amino acids: CASNSGTGRNE. The entire CDR3 is CASNSGTGRNEQFF.

In the case of this clone: The read terminates 3 residues before the CDR3 end, so the remaining end is supplied by the germline J gene. V is TRBV2 and J is TRBJ1-3; 9 bases match TRBD1. Germline-derived CDR1 and CDR2 are SNHLY and FYNNEI. The CDR3 consists of 14 residues. V trimming: 4 bases; J trimming: 3 bases; junction bases outside the gene matches: 1. CDR3: CASSGTGDGNTIYF. The sequenced part of the CDR3 DNA is TGTGCCAGCAGTGGGACAGGGGATGGAAACACC.

A word on this clone: The read falls 3 residues short of the CDR3 end, and the missing part is taken from the germline J gene. The chain carries TRBV30 and TRBJ1-2, with 8 bases matching TRBD1. Germline V gene lookup returns CDR1 GTSNPN and CDR2 SVGIG (reference sequence). The CDR3 is 16 residues long. Losses at the gene ends were 0 bases for V and 7 bases for J; bases not matched to a gene: 13. The covered CDR3 bases are TGTGCCTGGAGTGTACGTCGTGAGCAGGGGGCGCGTGGC. It specifies CAWSVRREQGARG. The full CDR3 protein is CAWSVRREQGARGYTF.

A note on this clone: The DNA ends 3 residues before the CDR3 does, and the rest of the CDR3 is filled in from the germline J gene. The rearrangement joins TRBV4-1 to TRBJ2-5, with 11 nucleotides matching TRBD2. Germline assignment: CDR1 MGHRA and CDR2 YSYEKL. V was pared by 0 bases and J by 3 bases, with 6 bases of the junction left unmatched. This CDR3 has 17 amino acids. CDR3 sequence: CASSQDGETSGEETQYF. The sequenced CDR3 bases are TGCGCCAGCAGCCAAGATGGCGAGACTAGCGGGGAAGAGACC.

Comment on this clone: Read data end 3 residues before the CDR3 end; the end is taken from the germline J gene. This chain uses TRBV20-1 with TRBJ2-7; 9 bases are a match to TRBD1. The germline V gene has CDR1 DFQATT and CDR2 SNEGSKA (reference sequence). V dropped 3 bases and J dropped 0; count of bases not matched to a gene: 6. This CDR3 spans 15 amino acids. The sequenced CDR3 bases are TGCAGTGCTAGCGGGACAGGGCAAAGCTCCTACGAG. It yields the protein CSASGTGQSSYE. The full-length CDR3 reads as CSASGTGQSSYEQYF.

Notes on this clone: The CDR3 end lies 3 residues beyond the end of the read and is filled in from the germline J gene. This sequence joins TRBV6-1 and TRBJ1-2; tentative D call: TRBD1 (5 bases). The ends were cut back, 0 bases at V and 4 bases at J, with 12 bases in the middle. Germline V gene lookup returns CDR1 MNHNS and CDR2 SASEGT. CDR3 length: 15 amino acids. This CDR3 reads CASSEAGEGVYGYTF. CDR3 bases read: TGTGCCAGCAGTGAAGCAGGGGAGGGAGTCTATGGC.

To note about this clone: The read ends 3 residues before the CDR3 terminus; that terminus is restored from the germline J gene. The rearrangement joins TRBV14 to TRBJ1-1; TRBD1 matches 8 bases. The J segment lost 6 bases and the V segment lost 4 bases, leaving 4 bases of the junction unmatched. The V gene's germline CDR1 is SGHDN and CDR2 FVKESK. CDR3 length: 13 amino acids. The part of the CDR3 DNA that was read is TGTGCCAGCAGCCTATTGACAGGGGCTGAA. This sequence encodes CASSLLTGAE. The CDR3 in its entirety is CASSLLTGAEAFF. Drawing the rest from reference TRBV14 and TRBJ1-1, the complete variable domain is EAGVTQFPSHSVIEKGQTVTLRCDPISGHDNLYWYRRVMGKEIKFLLHFVKESKQDESGMPNNRFLAERTGGTYSTLKVQPAELEDSGVYFCASSLLTGAEAFFGQGTRLTVV.

Comments on this clone: The read is 3 residues too short to cover the CDR3 end, so that end is filled in from the germline J gene. V is TRBV7-6 and J is TRBJ2-7; 9 bases match TRBD1. This CDR3 is built from 15 residues. Germline trimming cut 5 bases from V and 2 bases from J; bases unmatched to any gene: 7. Germline lookup yields CDR1 SGHVS and CDR2 FNYEAQ. Incomplete CDR3 DNA: TGTGCCAGCAGCCCGGCCGGGACAGGGACCTACGAG. It yields the protein CASSPAGTGTYE. From start to end, the CDR3 is CASSPAGTGTYEQYF.

Note on this clone: The CDR3 end lies 3 residues beyond the end of the read and is filled in from the germline J gene. The chain recombines TRBV2 with TRBJ1-5, with 7 positions matching TRBD1. J lost 0 bases, V lost 10 bases, and 9 bases had no gene match. The CDR3 sequence is 15 residues long. Germline values: CDR1 SNHLY, CDR2 FYNNEI. The sequenced CDR3 bases are TGTGCCACCCGACAGGGAAGGAATAGCAATCAGCCC. Amino acid sequence: CATRQGRNSNQP. The CDR3 in full is CATRQGRNSNQPQHF. The whole variable domain, remainder taken from reference TRBV2 and TRBJ1-5, is EPEVTQTPSHQVTQMGQEVILRCVPISNHLYFYWYRQILGQKVEFLVSFYNNEISEKSEIFDDQFSVERPDGSNFTLKIRSTKLEDSAMYFCATRQGRNSNQPQHFGDGTRLSIL.